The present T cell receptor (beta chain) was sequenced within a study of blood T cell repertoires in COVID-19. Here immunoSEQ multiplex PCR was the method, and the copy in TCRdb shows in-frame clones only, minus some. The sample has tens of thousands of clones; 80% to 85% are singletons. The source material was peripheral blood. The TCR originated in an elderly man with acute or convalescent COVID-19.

CDR3 region: CASSSASGTSGWAGELFF. The CDR3 bases are TGCGCCAGCAGCTCCGCCTCCGGGACTAGCGGGTGGGCCGGGGAGCTGTTTTTT. The chain is built from TRBV5-1 and TRBJ2-2; 12 bases match TRBD2. The CDR3 has 18 residues. Germline CDR1 SGHRS, CDR2 YFSETQ. The ends lost 3 bases at V and 6 bases at J; junction bases unmatched: 12.